These 13 T cell receptor beta chains share one sample of origin, sequenced in a study of T cells in Graves' hyperthyroidism and ophthalmopathy. Amplified regions were TCR beta CDR3 sequences from RNA transcripts. The TCR CDR3 was amplified in a first-round RT-PCR using the HTBI primer set. One entry per CDR3 protein, called by TCRdb with MiXCR from the multiplex PCR reads. The sample records 350,000 or so distinct CDR3 sequences, roughly 18% being singletons. The sequenced sample was blood. The receptors were gathered from a woman aged 40 to 50 with Graves' ophthalmopathy.

Ten or more counts support this clonotype. This chain connects TRBV2 to TRBJ2-5, with a weak D call TRBD2 (6 bases). From germline, CDR1 is SNHLY and CDR2 FYNNEI. This CDR3 is 14 amino acids long. V was cut by 8 bases and J by 3 bases, with 16 bases left in between. This CDR3 is CASSGGRLKETQYF. The CDR3 nucleotides read TGTGCCAGCTCAGGAGGGCGGCTGAAAGAGACCCAGTACTTC.

This clonotype turned up a few times. One end of the junction is discordant with germline, which a read error may explain. The CDR3 nucleotides are TGTGCCTGGAAGGGGCCCGGACAGGGCCCCTACGCCTTC. Protein: CAWKGPGQGPYAF. The V gene is TRBV30, the J gene TRBJ1-2; 8 bases match TRBD1. Germline CDR1 is GTSNPN and CDR2 is SVGIG (reference sequence). The CDR3 is made up of 13 amino acids.

There are many counts of this clonotype. The rearrangement joins TRBV5-5 to TRBJ1-1, with D maybe TRBD1 (5 bases). Trimming cost V 0 bases and J 2 bases, with 11 bases left between them. CDR1 SGHKS and CDR2 YYEKEE come from the germline V gene (reference sequence). The CDR3 contains 15 residues. The CDR3 region has the DNA TGTGCCAGCAGCTTGGATCCGACAGCAAACACTGAAGCTTTCTTT. Residues: CASSLDPTANTEAFF.

This clonotype has ten or more counts. The chain joins TRBV6-5 to TRBJ2-7; unclear D gene. The germline V gene has CDR1 MNHEY and CDR2 SVGAGI. The CDR3 is 13 amino acids. With 7 bases removed from V and 8 bases from J, the gap between germline ends came to 18 bases. CDR3 amino acids: CASTDASISKQYF. DNA of the CDR3: TGTGCCAGCACCGACGCCTCAATTAGCAAGCAGTACTTC.

Ten or more counts support this clonotype. This chain links TRBV29-1 with TRBJ2-5, with no clear D. CDR1 is SQVTM, CDR2 ANQGSEA, per germline. Trimming shortened V by 3 bases and J by 2 bases, and 7 bases separated the two germline ends. There are 12 residues in the CDR3. The DNA for the CDR3 is TGCAGCGTTGATAGGGCTCAAGAGACCCAGTACTTC. Residues: CSVDRAQETQYF.

This clonotype was recorded at least ten times. The V and J genes are TRBV28 and TRBJ1-2, with no clear D. This CDR3 is 13 amino acids long. CDR1 is MDHEN and CDR2 is SYDVKM in the germline V gene. With 5 bases removed from V and 4 bases from J, the gap between germline ends came to 11 bases. CDR3 protein: CASSPMGAYGYTF. The CDR3 bases are TGTGCCAGCAGTCCGATGGGTGCCTATGGCTACACCTTC.

This clonotype was detected a few times. The chain is built from TRBV28 and TRBJ1-1, with D tentatively TRBD1 (6 bases). CDR1 is MDHEN, CDR2 SYDVKM, per germline. The CDR3 extends over 13 amino acids. V lost 10 bases to trimming and J lost 1 base, with 13 bases between them. The CDR3 is CATTGFTNTEAFF. The CDR3 nucleotides are TGTGCCACTACAGGGTTCACGAACACTGAAGCTTTCTTT.

The sample holds many counts of this clonotype. The gene calls are TRBV5-4 and TRBJ2-5; D is perhaps TRBD1 or TRBD2 (5 bases each). The CDR3 spans 14 residues. Looked up from germline, CDR1 is SGHNT and CDR2 is YYREEE (reference sequence). V lost 4 bases, J lost 5 bases, and 15 bases lay in between. The CDR3 nucleotides read TGTGCCAGCAGCGGGGGTGCCAAGGGTGAGACCCAGTACTTC. Residues: CASSGGAKGETQYF.

The chain is built from TRBV11-2 and TRBJ2-7; D is unclear. With 5 bases removed from V and 7 bases from J, the gap between germline ends came to 12 bases. The CDR3 is 12 residues long. In germline, CDR1 is SGHAT, CDR2 FQNNGV. The CDR3: CASSGPTGEQYF. The DNA of the CDR3 is TGTGCCAGCAGCGGACCCACGGGTGAGCAGTACTTC.

This clonotype was recorded a few times. The chain has TRBV6-5 and TRBJ1-2; 8 bases fit TRBD1. V gave up 4 bases and J gave up 2 bases; unmatched junction bases: 12. The CDR3 runs 17 residues. CDR1 and CDR2 from the germline V gene are MNHEY and SVGAGI. This chain's CDR3 is CASSFGQGAMENYGYTF. CDR3 nucleotides: TGTGCCAGCAGTTTTGGGCAGGGGGCGATGGAGAACTATGGCTACACCTTC.

Ten or more counts support this clonotype. The rearrangement links TRBV20-1 to TRBJ1-6; TRBD1 aligns across 8 bases. Germline CDR1 is DFQATT and CDR2 is SNEGSKA (reference sequence). Unmatched junction bases numbered 16, after V lost 1 base and J lost 8 bases. The CDR3 is 18 residues long. CDR3 loop: CSARGFQSRTGTYSPLHF. The CDR3, as DNA: TGCAGTGCTAGAGGGTTTCAGAGTCGGACAGGGACGTATTCACCCCTCCACTTT.

The chain employs TRBV4-1 and TRBJ2-7, with D tentatively TRBD1 (5 bases). This CDR3 contains 15 residues. Trimming stripped 4 bases from V and 2 bases from J, with 15 bases between. The germline gives CDR1 MGHRA, CDR2 YSYEKL. CDR3 bases: TGCGCCAGCAGCCGGGTTGCAGGGTCCCCCTACGAGCAGTACTTC. It translates to CASSRVAGSPYEQYF.

V is TRBV6-1 and J is TRBJ2-5; D is unclear. V dropped 6 bases and J dropped 2 bases, with 16 bases sitting between them. The CDR3 contains 15 residues. CDR1 is MNHNS, CDR2 SASEGT, per germline. CDR3: CASSRLVGPQETQYF. Here the CDR3 DNA reads TGTGCCAGCAGCCGCCTTGTGGGTCCTCAAGAGACCCAGTACTTC.